Listed below are T cell receptor beta chains from one sample, sequenced in a study of regulatory T cells in long-lasting Graves disease. TCRdb reprocessed the multiplex PCR reads with MiXCR, giving one entry per CDR3 protein. This sample has 700,000 or so distinct CDR3 sequences, with roughly 30% found just once. The material sequenced was peripheral blood mononuclear cells (PBMCs), taken when the disease was refractory, from a patient treated with antithyroid drugs. These TCRs come from a female donor with Graves disease. CDR3s leave out the opening cysteine and the closing phenylalanine or tryptophan.

v_call cdr3_aa
TRBV12-3/TRBV12-4 ASSPKGVTEAF
TRBV5-1 ASSLVAGSNEKLF
TRBV5-1 ASSAGGGTRGEQY
TRBV7-3 ASSQTTDRDNQPQH
TRBV12-3/TRBV12-4 ASLLAGGTSNQPQH
TRBV12-3/TRBV12-4 ASSFGPGQGTGELF
TRBV27 ASSYSTRGSYGYT
TRBV5-1 ASSFRELGNSPLH
TRBV28 ASRTPVSQPQH
TRBV12-3/TRBV12-4 ASTFGDRGYGYT
TRBV12-3/TRBV12-4 ASSFGQGGVYGYT
TRBV10-3 AIRTGEGQPQH
TRBV20-1 SARVRASGVNYEQY
TRBV6-1 ASSPRVSGGDQPQH
TRBV7-9 ASSFLSVSYSNQPQH
TRBV6-1 ASSEAGQGVGWRNQPQH
TRBV20-1 SARQGRLNTEAF
TRBV6-5 ASSYSSMSYEQY
TRBV12-3/TRBV12-4 ASSLGTELYEQY
TRBV5-5 ASRSPGRNSYEQY
TRBV7-9 ASSKRTGWETEAF
TRBV29-1 SVDDRVGGNTIY
TRBV7-3 ASSPSMADTQY
TRBV28 ASSLSLGRDNYGYT
TRBV7-9 ASSFLAAGSEAF
TRBV10-1 ATLRAGYSNQPQH
TRBV18 ASSPQGATNSPLH
TRBV12-3/TRBV12-4 ASNVGDEQF
TRBV3-1 ASSQAQGRETQY
TRBV5-1 ASSLASWPEGSYEQY
TRBV27 ASGRHYGYT
TRBV28 ASSPGGEGEKLF
TRBV28 ASSSSGWAISYEQY
TRBV2 ASSDGTYQPQH
TRBV11-2 ASSSRLAGVIQY
TRBV5-1 ASSLDAPGHSSYEQY
TRBV25-1 ASSASMTSEPYEQY
TRBV6-1 ATAGNGATNEKLF
TRBV12-3/TRBV12-4 ASSLTLGGNQPQH
TRBV6-2/TRBV6-3 ASSTAVGYTEAF
TRBV9 ASSGMTAGETQY
TRBV12-3/TRBV12-4 ASSLTGLAGVGANVLT
TRBV3-1 ASSQGLAGTGELF
TRBV11-1 ASSLFGTPNTEAF
TRBV18 ASSPRDRISNTEAF
TRBV6-2/TRBV6-3 ASSVEKGIAGEQY
TRBV2 ASSDEGLAGDTGELF
TRBV20-1 SARPQTSAYTYEQY
TRBV25-1 ASSQTAASYNEQF
TRBV12-3/TRBV12-4 ASSRGLDGYT
TRBV28 ASSLLGDREKLF
TRBV7-2 ASSLVQGSNQPQH
TRBV12-3/TRBV12-4 ASSLRRSNQPQH